This TCR beta chain was recorded in a study of memory CD8 T cells in hepatitis C reinfection. Overall study: Chronic HCV followed reinfection in a couple of donors who cleared primary infection. Reinfection meant HCV RNA positivity after two negatives ≥60 days apart. Samples before reinfection came 55 to 20 weeks prior to detection.

As to time point: pre-reinfection, 55 to 20 weeks before reinfection detection. The sorted cells went straight to TCR sequencing with no prior in vitro expansion. The data were produced by immunoSEQ multiplex PCR, yet TCRdb's version contains in-frame clones alone and is incomplete. The sample contains approximately 51,000 clones, nearly 90% of which appear only once. The CDR3 runs to 12 residues. CDR1 SGHTA and CDR2 FQGNSA come from the germline V gene. V was trimmed by 5 bases and J by 5 bases, leaving 7 bases between them. This sequence joins TRBV7-2 and TRBJ1-5; the D gene is possibly TRBD1 (6 bases). Sequencing was done on a sample of naive CD8+ T cells sorted from blood. The TCR originated in a man aged 18-30 years with hepatitis C virus infection. In DNA, the CDR3 is TGTGCCAGCAGCCCAGGGGATCAGCCCCAGCATTTT. Translation: CASSPGDQPQHF.